The clone carrying this TCR beta chain was detected only a few times. No antigen is known for it. Tregs were sorted as CD4+CD25+CD127-/low cells. The CDR3 totals 15 residues. The ends lost 7 bases at V and 6 bases at J; junction bases unmatched: 10. Germline CDR1 reads SNHLY; CDR2 reads FYNNEI. Full-length variable regions came from constant-region reverse primers plus semi-nested Nested Universal Primer A PCR. TCRdb re-analysed the 5' RACE reads in MiXCR, keeping a single row per CDR3 protein. The table lists over 40,000 distinct CDR3 sequences, 22% of them singletons, with about 4% in the top ten. Study observations and caveats: The TCR gene usage of tumor memory CD4+ T cells clustered together with blood and lymph node memory CD4+ cells and with lymph node naive CD4+ cells. Tumor Treg TCRs overlapped most with tumor naive CD4+ cells.

The chain is built from TRBV2 and TRBJ2-1; 9 bases are a match to TRBD1. This TCR was sampled from a female donor with breast cancer. Input material: Tregs sorted from blood. DNA for the CDR3: TGTGCCAGCACTATGGGGGGACAGGGTTTCAATGAGCAGTTCTTC. Translating gives CASTMGGQGFNEQFF.